The clone carrying this T cell receptor beta chain showed up many times. As yet, its antigen is unknown. The source of the sample is a study of OX40 agonist ivuxolimab in advanced cancers. The method was immunoSEQ multiplex PCR; TCRdb's version includes in-frame clones alone and lacks a portion of them. There are about 35,000 clones in the sample; approximately 80% occur only once, and around a sixth lies in the top ten. This CDR3 comprises 17 residues. Germline CDR1 LGHNA, CDR2 YNFKEQ. After removal of 1 base from V and 0 bases from J, the junction contained 8 bases not matched to a gene. Study findings and constraints: On average, a greater number of expanded clones characterised CD8+ T cells relative to CD4+.

Sequences were derived from CD4+ or CD8+ T cells sorted from blood, sampled in a trial of the OX40 agonist ivuxolimab. The chain links TRBV4-2 to TRBJ1-1, with 7 bases identical to TRBD1. The source of this sequence is an adult with an advanced solid tumor such as melanoma, head and neck, liver or kidney cancer. CDR3 sequence reads: CASSQGPGQTMNTEAFF. The CDR3 DNA follows: TGTGCCAGCAGCCAAGGCCCGGGACAGACGATGAACACTGAAGCTTTCTTT.